This T cell receptor beta chain was profiled in a study of CD8 T cells in ankylosing spondylitis (dated by TCRdb to the late 2010s). For the wider study: The study set out to find disease-linked TCR variants by profiling T cell receptor beta repertoires in ankylosing spondylitis patients and healthy donors. The full study cohort was made up of over 20 ankylosing spondylitis patients and 108 healthy donors. Peripheral blood was sampled, and synovial fluid was additionally collected from ankylosing spondylitis patients. Here is what the overall study found, with its caveats: A TCR beta motif made up of several highly homologous amino acid variants appeared to be characteristic of blood from ankylosing spondylitis patients. In peripheral blood, the disease-linked clones were found at relatively low frequencies and had a CD8+ phenotype. Significant enrichment of the disease-linked clones was reported in matched synovial fluid samples from ankylosing spondylitis patients. Some motif variants were previously reported in synovial fluid and blood of reactive arthritis patients, suggesting common disease-initiation mechanisms.

From cysteine to phenylalanine, the CDR3 is 15 amino acids long. CDR3 DNA only is kept here, 45 bases in frame from base 1. V and J are truncated by 3 bases and 1 base respectively, leaving an intervening sequence of 10 bases. In the germline V gene, CDR1 corresponds to KGHDR and CDR2 to SFDVKD. Notes on this clonotype: Its antigen remains unidentified. Base qualities are missing; no much larger clone stands one base away.

Sequencing took place on an Illumina HiSeq 2500. Quantitative 5'-RACE with molecular barcodes was the method used to prepare the TCR beta libraries. The source study handled its data this way. A new computational method, built on a probabilistic model of VDJ rearrangement, was used to identify disease-linked TCR variants. TCRdb passed the public sequencing reads through fastp at Q25 and MiXCR, retaining productive beta sequences. Each entry merges the rows of one CDR3 protein and shows their most common DNA and genes. The authors' filters were not applied to this entry. For this sample there are roughly 120,000 distinct CDR3 sequences; around 13% appear just once. The biggest ten clones account for 2.5% to 3% of the sample.

The chain employs TRBV24-1 and TRBJ2-3; the D gene is unclear. The sequencing input was blood, either unsorted or a sorted T cell fraction (not recorded which). This TCR was recovered from a female donor with ankylosing spondylitis or in good health (not recorded which). At the DNA level, the sequence is TGTGCCACCAGTGATCTCGGCCGTGGCACAGATACGCAGTATTTT. This translates into CATSDLGRGTDTQYF.